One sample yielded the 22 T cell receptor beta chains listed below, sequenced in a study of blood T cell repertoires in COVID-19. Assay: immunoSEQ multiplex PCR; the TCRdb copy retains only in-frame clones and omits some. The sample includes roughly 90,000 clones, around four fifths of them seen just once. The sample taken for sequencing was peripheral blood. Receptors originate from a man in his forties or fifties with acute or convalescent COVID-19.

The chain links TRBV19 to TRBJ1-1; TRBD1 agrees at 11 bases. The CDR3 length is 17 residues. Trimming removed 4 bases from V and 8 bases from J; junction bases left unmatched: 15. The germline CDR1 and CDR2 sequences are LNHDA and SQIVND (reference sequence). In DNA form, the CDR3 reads TGTGCCAGTAGTACGTCGGGAAGGACAGGGGGCGGACTCGAAGCTTTCTTT. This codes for CASSTSGRTGGGLEAFF.

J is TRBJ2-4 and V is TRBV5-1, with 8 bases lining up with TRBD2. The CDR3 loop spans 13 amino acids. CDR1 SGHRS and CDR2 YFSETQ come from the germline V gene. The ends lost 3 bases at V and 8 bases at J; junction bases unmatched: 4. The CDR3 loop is CASSSPGGYIQYF. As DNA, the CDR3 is TGCGCCAGCAGCTCGCCGGGGGGGTACATTCAGTACTTC.

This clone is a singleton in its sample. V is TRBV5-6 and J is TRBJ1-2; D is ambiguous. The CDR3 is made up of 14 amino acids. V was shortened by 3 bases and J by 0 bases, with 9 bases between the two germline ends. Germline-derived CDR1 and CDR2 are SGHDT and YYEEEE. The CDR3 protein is CASSSPPANYGYTF. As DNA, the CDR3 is TGTGCCAGCAGCTCCCCCCCAGCTAACTATGGCTACACCTTC.

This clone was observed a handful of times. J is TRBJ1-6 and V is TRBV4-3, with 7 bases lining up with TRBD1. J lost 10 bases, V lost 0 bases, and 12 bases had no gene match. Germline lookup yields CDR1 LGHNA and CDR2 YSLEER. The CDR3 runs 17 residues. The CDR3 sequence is CASSQDRSPTGFSPLHF. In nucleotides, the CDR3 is TGCGCCAGCAGCCAAGATAGGAGCCCGACAGGGTTCTCACCCCTCCACTTT.

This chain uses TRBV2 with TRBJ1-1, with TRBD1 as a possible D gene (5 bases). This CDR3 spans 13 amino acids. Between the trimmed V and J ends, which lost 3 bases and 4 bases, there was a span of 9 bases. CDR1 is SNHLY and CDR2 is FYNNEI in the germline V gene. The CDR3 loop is CASSEPGGTEAFF. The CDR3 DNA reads TGTGCCAGCAGTGAGCCCGGGGGCACTGAAGCTTTCTTT.

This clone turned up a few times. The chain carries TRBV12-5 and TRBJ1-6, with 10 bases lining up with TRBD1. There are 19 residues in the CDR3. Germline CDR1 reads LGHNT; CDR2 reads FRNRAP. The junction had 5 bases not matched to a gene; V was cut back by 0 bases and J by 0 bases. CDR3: CASGLVLGTGDSYNSPLHF. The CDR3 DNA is TGTGCTAGTGGTTTGGTACTTGGGACAGGGGACTCCTATAATTCACCCCTCCACTTT.

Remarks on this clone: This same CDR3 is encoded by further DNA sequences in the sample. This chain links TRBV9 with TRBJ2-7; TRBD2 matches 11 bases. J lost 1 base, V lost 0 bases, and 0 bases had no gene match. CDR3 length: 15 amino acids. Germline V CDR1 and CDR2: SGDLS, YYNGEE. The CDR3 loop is CASSVASGGSYEQYF. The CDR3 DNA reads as TGTGCCAGCAGCGTAGCTAGCGGGGGGTCCTACGAGCAGTACTTC.

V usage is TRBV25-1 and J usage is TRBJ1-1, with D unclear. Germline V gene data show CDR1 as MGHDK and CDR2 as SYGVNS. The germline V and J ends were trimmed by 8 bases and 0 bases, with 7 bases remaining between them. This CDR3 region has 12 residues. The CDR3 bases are TGTGCCAGCGGTACAGTGAACACTGAAGCTTTCTTT. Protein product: CASGTVNTEAFF.

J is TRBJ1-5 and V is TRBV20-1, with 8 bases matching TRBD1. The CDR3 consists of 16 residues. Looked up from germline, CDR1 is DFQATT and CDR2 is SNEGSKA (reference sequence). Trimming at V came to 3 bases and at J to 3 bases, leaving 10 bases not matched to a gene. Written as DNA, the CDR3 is TGCAGTGCTAGTAGCTGGACAGGGAAAGCCAATCAGCCCCAGCATTTT. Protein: CSASSWTGKANQPQHF.

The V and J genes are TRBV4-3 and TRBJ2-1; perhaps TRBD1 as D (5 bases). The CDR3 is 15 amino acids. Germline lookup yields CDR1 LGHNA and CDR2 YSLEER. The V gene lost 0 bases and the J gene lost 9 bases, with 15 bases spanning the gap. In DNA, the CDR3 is TGCGCCAGCAGCCAAGATGCGCAGGGCTTAGGTGAGCAGTTCTTC. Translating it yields CASSQDAQGLGEQFF.

CDR3 DNA sequence: TGTGCCAGCAGTTCCCCGGACAGGGGGAAGACCCAGTACTTC. Translating gives CASSSPDRGKTQYF. The chain uses TRBV28 and TRBJ2-5; 10 nucleotides agree with TRBD1. The CDR3 has 14 residues. CDR1 and CDR2 (germline): MDHEN, SYDVKM. The J segment lost 6 bases and the V segment lost 4 bases, leaving 5 bases of the junction unmatched. Filled out from reference TRBV28 and TRBJ2-5, the complete variable domain reads DVKVTQSSRYLVKRTGEKVFLECVQDMDHENMFWYRQDPGLGLRLIYFSYDVKMKEKGDIPEGYSVSREKKERFSLILESASTNQTSMYLCASSSPDRGKTQYFGPGTRLLVL.

For the CDR3, the DNA is TGTGCCAGCAGAACCCAGGGAGGCGAGCAGTACTTC. It specifies CASRTQGGEQYF. The genes are TRBV13 and TRBJ2-7; maybe TRBD2 (6 bases). Trimming cost V 6 bases and J 6 bases, with 12 bases left between them. Germline V gene lookup returns CDR1 PRHDT and CDR2 FYEKMQ (reference sequence). The CDR3 totals 12 residues.

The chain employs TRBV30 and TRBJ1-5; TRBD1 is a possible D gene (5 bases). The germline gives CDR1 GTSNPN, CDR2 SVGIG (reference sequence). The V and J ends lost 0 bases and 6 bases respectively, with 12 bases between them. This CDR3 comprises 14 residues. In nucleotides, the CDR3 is TGTGCCTGGAGTGTTTCGGGGGTAGGTCAGCCCCAGCATTTT. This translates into CAWSVSGVGQPQHF.

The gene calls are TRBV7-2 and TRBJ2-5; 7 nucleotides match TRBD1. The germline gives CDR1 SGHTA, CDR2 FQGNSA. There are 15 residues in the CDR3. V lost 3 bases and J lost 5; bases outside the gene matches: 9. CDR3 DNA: TGTGCCAGCAGCTTTTGGTCCGGGACAGCGGAGACCCAGTACTTC. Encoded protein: CASSFWSGTAETQYF.

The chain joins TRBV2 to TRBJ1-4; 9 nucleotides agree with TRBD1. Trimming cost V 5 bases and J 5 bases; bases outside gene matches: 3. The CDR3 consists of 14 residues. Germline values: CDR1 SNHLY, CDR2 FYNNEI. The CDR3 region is CASSRGQGNEKLFF. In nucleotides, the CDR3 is TGTGCCAGCAGTCGGGGACAGGGAAATGAAAAACTGTTTTTT.

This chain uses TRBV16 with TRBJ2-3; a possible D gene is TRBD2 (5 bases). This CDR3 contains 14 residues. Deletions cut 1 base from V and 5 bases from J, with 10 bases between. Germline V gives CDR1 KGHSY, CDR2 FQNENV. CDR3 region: CASSQFVSGDTQYF. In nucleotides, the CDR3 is TGTGCCAGCAGCCAATTTGTCAGCGGAGATACGCAGTATTTT.

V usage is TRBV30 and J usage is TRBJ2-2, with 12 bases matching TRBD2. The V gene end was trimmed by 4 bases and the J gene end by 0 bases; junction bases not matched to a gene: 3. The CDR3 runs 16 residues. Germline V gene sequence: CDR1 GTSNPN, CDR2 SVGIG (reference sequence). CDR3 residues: CAWKASGRANTGELFF. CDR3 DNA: TGTGCCTGGAAAGCTAGCGGGAGGGCGAACACCGGGGAGCTGTTTTTT.

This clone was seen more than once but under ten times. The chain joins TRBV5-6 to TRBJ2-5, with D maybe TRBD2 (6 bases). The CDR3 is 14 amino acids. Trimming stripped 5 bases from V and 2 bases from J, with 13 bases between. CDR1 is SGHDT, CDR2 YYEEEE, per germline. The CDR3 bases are TGTGCCAGCAGGGGAGGAGGGGAACAAGAGACCCAGTACTTC. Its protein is CASRGGGEQETQYF.

CDR3 DNA: TGTGCCAGCAGCGTCTACAGGGGAGCTGAAAAACTGTTTTTT. It codes for CASSVYRGAEKLFF. The V call is TRBV4-2, the J call TRBJ1-4; the match to TRBD1 covers 7 bases. CDR3 size: 14 residues. Germline-derived CDR1 and CDR2 are LGHNA and YNFKEQ. V was clipped by 5 bases and J by 7 bases; unmatched bases: 7.

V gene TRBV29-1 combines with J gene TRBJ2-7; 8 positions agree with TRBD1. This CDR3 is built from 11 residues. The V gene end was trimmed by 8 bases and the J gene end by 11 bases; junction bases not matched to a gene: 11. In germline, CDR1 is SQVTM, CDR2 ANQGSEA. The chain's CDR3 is CSFSRQGLEYF. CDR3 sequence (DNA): TGCAGCTTCTCTCGACAGGGGTTGGAGTACTTC.

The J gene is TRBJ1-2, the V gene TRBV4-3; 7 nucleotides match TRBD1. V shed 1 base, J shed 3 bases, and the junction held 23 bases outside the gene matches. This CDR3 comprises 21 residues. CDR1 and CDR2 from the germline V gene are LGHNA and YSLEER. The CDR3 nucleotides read TGCGCCAGCAGCCAAGTAAGGCCAGGGGGAGAATTACCGCCCTCTCACTATGGCTACACCTTC. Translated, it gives CASSQVRPGGELPPSHYGYTF.

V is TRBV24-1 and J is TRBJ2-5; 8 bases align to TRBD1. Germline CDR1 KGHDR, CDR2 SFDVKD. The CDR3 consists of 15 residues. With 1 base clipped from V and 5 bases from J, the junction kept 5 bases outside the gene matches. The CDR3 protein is CATSDFSRGQETQYF. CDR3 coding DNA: TGTGCCACCAGTGATTTTTCCAGGGGGCAGGAGACCCAGTACTTC.